This TCR beta chain comes out of a study of shared clonotypes between healthy human individuals. Overall study: The composition of the donors was a couple of women and a few men aged 18 to 49.

TCRdb keeps only in-frame clones here, not all; method: immunoSEQ multiplex PCR. The data hold about 2.1 million clones, with 93% observed a single time. This clone was found a few times. Selected positively for CCR7 and CD45RO-negative, naive CD8 cells excluded terminally differentiated effector memory CD45RA+ cells. Sequenced material: naive CD8+ T cells from PBMCs. The receptor was isolated from a man between 18 and 29 years old in good health. Some clones in this sample may be carry-over from other donors' samples.

CDR3 sequence (DNA): TGTGCCAGCAGGAAGCGGGGTATTGGAGAAAAACTGTTTTTT. As protein: CASRKRGIGEKLFF. The chain links TRBV7-8 to TRBJ1-4; D is undetermined. Per germline, CDR1 SGHVS and CDR2 FQNEAQ. The CDR3 has 14 amino acids. The germline V and J ends were trimmed by 6 bases and 8 bases, with 16 bases remaining between them. The variable domain in full, with the rest retrieved from reference TRBV7-8 and TRBJ1-4, is GAGVSQSPRYKVAKRGQDVALRCDPISGHVSLFWYQQALGQGPEFLTYFQNEAQLDKSGLPSDRFFAERPEGSVSTLKIQRTQQEDSAVYLCASRKRGIGEKLFFGSGTQLSVL.